This paragraph covers one T cell receptor (beta chain) sequence. V was clipped by 6 bases and J by 0 bases, with 12 bases between them. Looked up from germline, CDR1 is MNHEY and CDR2 is SVGAGI. The CDR3 has 15 amino acids. The immunoSEQ assay was v3. Clones were read by immunoSEQ multiplex PCR, and TCRdb kept only the in-frame ones, dropping some. The sample includes roughly 26,000 clones, over 60% of them seen just once. The data originate from a study of TIL therapy for anti-PD-1-resistant metastatic lung cancer. Across the study: Median tumor PD-L1 proportion score was approximately 5.7%. Most patients had lung adenocarcinoma; several tumors were EGFR-mutant, two ALK-rearranged; half smoked currently or formerly.

Documented time point: pre-treatment sample, taken before nivolumab and TIL therapy. Tumor tissue came from excised metastases, mostly pleural nodules or supraclavicular lymph nodes. The receptor was isolated from a person aged 30 to 80 with non-small cell lung cancer. Sequences were derived from tumor tissue, sampled at baseline. This chain connects TRBV6-5 to TRBJ2-4; weak D call: TRBD2 (6 bases). This chain's CDR3 is CASSLGGIAKNIQYF. Here the CDR3 DNA reads TGTGCCAGCAGCCTCGGGGGAATAGCCAAAAACATTCAGTACTTC.